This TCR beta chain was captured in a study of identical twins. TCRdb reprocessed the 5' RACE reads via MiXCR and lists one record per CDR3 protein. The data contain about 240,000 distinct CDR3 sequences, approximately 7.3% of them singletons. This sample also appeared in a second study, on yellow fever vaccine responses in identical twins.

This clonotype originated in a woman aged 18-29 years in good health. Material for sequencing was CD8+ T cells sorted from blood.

Here the CDR3 DNA reads TGTGCCAGCACTCCCGGGGGGGACGAGCAGTACTTC. Amino acids: CASTPGGDEQYF. This sequence joins TRBV11-2 and TRBJ2-7, with TRBD2 matching over 8 bases. The CDR3 extends over 12 amino acids. V shed 7 bases, J shed 5 bases, and the junction held 4 bases outside the gene matches. Germline CDR1 reads SGHAT; CDR2 reads FQNNGV.